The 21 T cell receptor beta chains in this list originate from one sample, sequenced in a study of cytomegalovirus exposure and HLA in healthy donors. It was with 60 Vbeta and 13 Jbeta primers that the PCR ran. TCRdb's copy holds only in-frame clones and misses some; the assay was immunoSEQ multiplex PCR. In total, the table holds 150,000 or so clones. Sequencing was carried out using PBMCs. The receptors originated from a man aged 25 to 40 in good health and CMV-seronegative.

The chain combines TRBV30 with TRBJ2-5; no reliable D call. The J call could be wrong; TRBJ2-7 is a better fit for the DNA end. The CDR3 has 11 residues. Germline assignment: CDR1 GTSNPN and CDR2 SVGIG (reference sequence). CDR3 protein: CAWSARYEQYF. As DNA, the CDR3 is TGTGCCTGGAGTGCGCGCTACGAGCAGTACTTC.

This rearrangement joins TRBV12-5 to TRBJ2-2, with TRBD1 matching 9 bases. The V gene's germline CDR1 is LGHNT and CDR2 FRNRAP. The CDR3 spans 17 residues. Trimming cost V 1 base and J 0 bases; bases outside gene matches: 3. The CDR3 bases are TGTGCTAGTGGTTTGGCCCGGACAGGGGCGAACACCGGGGAGCTGTTTTTT. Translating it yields CASGLARTGANTGELFF.

The CDR3 nucleotides are TGTGCCAGCAGCCGTGGACAGGCGAACACTGAAGCTTTCTTT. Protein: CASSRGQANTEAFF. This sequence joins TRBV5-5 and TRBJ1-1; 7 nucleotides agree with TRBD1. Germline trimming cut 4 bases from V and 1 base from J; bases unmatched to any gene: 4. This CDR3 comprises 14 residues. Per the germline V gene, CDR1 is SGHKS and CDR2 is YYEKEE (reference sequence).

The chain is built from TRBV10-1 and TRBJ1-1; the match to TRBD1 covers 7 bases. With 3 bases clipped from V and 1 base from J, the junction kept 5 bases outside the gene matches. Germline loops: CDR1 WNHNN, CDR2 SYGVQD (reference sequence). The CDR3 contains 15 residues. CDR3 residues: CASSDTGTANTEAFF. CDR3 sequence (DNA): TGCGCCAGCAGTGATACCGGGACAGCGAACACTGAAGCTTTCTTT.

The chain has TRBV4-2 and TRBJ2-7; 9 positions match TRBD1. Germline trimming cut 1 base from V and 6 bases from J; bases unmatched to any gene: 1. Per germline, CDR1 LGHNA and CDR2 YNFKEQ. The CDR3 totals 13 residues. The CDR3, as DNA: TGTGCCAGCAGCCAAGGGGACAGGGTCGAGCAGTACTTC. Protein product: CASSQGDRVEQYF.

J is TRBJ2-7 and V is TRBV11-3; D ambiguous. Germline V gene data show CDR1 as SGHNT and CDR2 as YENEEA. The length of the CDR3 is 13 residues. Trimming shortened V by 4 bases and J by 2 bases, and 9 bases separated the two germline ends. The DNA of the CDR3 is TGTGCCAGCAGCTCCAGACTTACCTACGAGCAGTACTTC. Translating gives CASSSRLTYEQYF. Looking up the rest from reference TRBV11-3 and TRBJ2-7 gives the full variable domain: EAGVVQSPRYKIIEKKQPVAFWCNPISGHNTLYWYLQNLGQGPELLIRYENEEAVDDSQLPKDRFSAERLKGVDSTLKIQPAELGDSAVYLCASSSRLTYEQYFGPGTRLTVT.

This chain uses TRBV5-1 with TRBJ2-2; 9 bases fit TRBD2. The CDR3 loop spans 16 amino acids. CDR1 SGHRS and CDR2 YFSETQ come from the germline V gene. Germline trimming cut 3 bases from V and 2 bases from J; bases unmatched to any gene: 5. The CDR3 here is CASSYLSGRNTGELFF. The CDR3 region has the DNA TGCGCCAGCAGCTACCTTAGCGGGAGAAACACCGGGGAGCTGTTTTTT.

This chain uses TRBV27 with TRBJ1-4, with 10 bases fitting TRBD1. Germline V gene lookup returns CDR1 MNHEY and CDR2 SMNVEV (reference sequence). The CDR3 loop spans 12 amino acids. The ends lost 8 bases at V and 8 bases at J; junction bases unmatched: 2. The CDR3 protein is CASGTGVEKLFF. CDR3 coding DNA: TGTGCCAGCGGGACAGGGGTGGAAAAACTGTTTTTT.

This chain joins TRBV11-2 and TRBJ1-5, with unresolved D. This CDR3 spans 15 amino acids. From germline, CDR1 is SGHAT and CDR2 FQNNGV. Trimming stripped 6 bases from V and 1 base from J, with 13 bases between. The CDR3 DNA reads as TGTGCCAGCAGTTTCGACCCGGGGAGCAATCAGCCCCAGCATTTT. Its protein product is CASSFDPGSNQPQHF.

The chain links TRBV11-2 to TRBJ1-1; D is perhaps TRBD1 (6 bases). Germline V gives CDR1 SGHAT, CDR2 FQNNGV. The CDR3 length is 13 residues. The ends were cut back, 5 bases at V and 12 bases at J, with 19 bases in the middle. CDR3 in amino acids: CASSPDITGHPFF. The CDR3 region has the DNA TGTGCCAGCAGCCCGGATATCACGGGACACCCTTTCTTT.

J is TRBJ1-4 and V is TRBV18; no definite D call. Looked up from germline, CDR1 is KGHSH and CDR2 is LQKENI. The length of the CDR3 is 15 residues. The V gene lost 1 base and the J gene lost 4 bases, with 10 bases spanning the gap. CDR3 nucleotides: TGTGCCAGCTCACCACTACAGAAGATTAATGAAAAACTGTTTTTT. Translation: CASSPLQKINEKLFF. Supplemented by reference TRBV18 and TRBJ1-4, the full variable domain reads NAGVMQNPRHLVRRRGQEARLRCSPMKGHSHVYWYRQLPEEGLKFMVYLQKENIIDESGMPKERFSAEFPKEGPSILRIQQVVRGDSAAYFCASSPLQKINEKLFFGSGTQLSVL.

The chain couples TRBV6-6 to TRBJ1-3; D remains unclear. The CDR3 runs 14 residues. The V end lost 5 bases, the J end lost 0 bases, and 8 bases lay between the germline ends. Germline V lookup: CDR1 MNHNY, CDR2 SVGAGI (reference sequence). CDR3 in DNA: TGTGCCAGCAGTCAAGAGGACTCTGGAAACACCATATATTTT. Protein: CASSQEDSGNTIYF.

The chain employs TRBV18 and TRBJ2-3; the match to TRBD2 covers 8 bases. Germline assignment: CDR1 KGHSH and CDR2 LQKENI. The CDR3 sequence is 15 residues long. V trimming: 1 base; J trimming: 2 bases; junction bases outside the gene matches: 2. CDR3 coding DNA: TGTGCCAGCTCACCACGAGCGGGGGCCACAGATACGCAGTATTTT. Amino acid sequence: CASSPRAGATDTQYF. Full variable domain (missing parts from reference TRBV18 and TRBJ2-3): NAGVMQNPRHLVRRRGQEARLRCSPMKGHSHVYWYRQLPEEGLKFMVYLQKENIIDESGMPKERFSAEFPKEGPSILRIQQVVRGDSAAYFCASSPRAGATDTQYFGPGTRLTVL.

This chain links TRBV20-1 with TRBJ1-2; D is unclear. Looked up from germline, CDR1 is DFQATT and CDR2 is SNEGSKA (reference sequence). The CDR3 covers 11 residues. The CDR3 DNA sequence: TGCAGCGACGGCCGGGACTATGGCTACACCTTC. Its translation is CSDGRDYGYTF.

The CDR3 sequence: CASSDAGGTQAVYTF. CDR3 in DNA: TGTGCCAGCAGTGACGCCGGCGGGACCCAAGCTGTCTACACCTTC. This sequence joins TRBV6-4 and TRBJ1-2, with D possibly being TRBD1 (5 bases). V was cut by 2 bases and J by 10 bases, with 20 bases left in between. The CDR3 extends over 15 amino acids. Per the germline V gene, CDR1 is MRHNA and CDR2 is SNTAGT.

The DNA of the CDR3 is TGTGCCATCTCTGACAGCCAACTCTACGAGCAGTACTTC. Protein sequence: CAISDSQLYEQYF. The rearrangement uses TRBV10-3 and TRBJ2-7, with D possibly matching TRBD1 (5 bases). The CDR3 extends over 13 amino acids. From germline, CDR1 is ENHRY and CDR2 SYGVKD. V lost 8 bases, J lost 3 bases, and 14 bases lay in between.

The CDR3 sequence: CAISEPRTGGINTEAFF. The CDR3 DNA is TGTGCCATCAGTGAGCCCCGGACAGGGGGGATTAACACTGAAGCTTTCTTT. The chain links TRBV10-3 to TRBJ1-1; 10 bases are shared with TRBD1. J was trimmed by 2 bases and V by 2 bases; bases with no gene match: 8. Germline-derived CDR1 and CDR2 are ENHRY and SYGVKD. CDR3 length equals 17 residues.

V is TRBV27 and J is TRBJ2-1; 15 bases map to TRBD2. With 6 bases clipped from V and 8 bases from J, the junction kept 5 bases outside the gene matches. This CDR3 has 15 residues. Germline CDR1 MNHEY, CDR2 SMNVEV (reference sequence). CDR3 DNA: TGTGCCAGCAGGTATGGGACTAGCGGGAGGTATGAGCAGTTCTTC. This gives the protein CASRYGTSGRYEQFF.

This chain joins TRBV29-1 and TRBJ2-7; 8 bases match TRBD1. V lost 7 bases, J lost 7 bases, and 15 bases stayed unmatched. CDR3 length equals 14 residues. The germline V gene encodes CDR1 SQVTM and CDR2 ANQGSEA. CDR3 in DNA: TGCAGCGGGTCCCGGGGCAGGGGGCGACGAGAGCAGTACTTC. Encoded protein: CSGSRGRGRREQYF.

The CDR3 protein is CASRAEGTNQPQHF. As DNA, the CDR3 is TGTGCCAGCAGAGCCGAGGGAACCAATCAGCCCCAGCATTTT. The V gene is TRBV2, the J gene TRBJ1-5; D unclear. The germline gives CDR1 SNHLY, CDR2 FYNNEI. Trimming took off 6 bases at V and 3 bases at J, with 12 bases between the two ends. CDR3 length: 14 amino acids.

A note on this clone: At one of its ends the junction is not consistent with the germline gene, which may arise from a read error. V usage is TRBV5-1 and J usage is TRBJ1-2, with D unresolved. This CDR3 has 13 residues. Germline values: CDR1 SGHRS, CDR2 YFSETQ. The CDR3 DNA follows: TGTGCCAGCAGCTTGCCACTTAACTATGGCTACACCTTC. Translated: CASSLPLNYGYTF.